Presented here are 5 T cell receptor beta chains from one specimen sequenced in a study of control samples from healthy donors and cancer patients (dated by TCRdb to the early 2020s). Library generation was performed with the immunoSEQ multiplex PCR assay. The table comes from immuneACCESS by way of TCRdb, which keeps in-frame sequences with V and J called. Part of the clones is missing from these tables; in studies checked, under half for an unresolved V gene and the rest for unknown reasons. The sample includes 100,000 to 110,000 clones, with more than 85% observed a single time. In total, the top ten clones hold about 20% of the sample. Sequencing was performed on blood. The receptors derive from a woman aged 45 to 65 in good health.

The V call is TRBV6-5, the J call TRBJ2-7; 7 bases map to TRBD2. The ends lost 6 bases at V and 0 bases at J; junction bases unmatched: 2. CDR3 length equals 13 residues. Germline CDR1 reads MNHEY; CDR2 reads SVGAGI. The CDR3 DNA reads as TGTGCCAGCAGAACGGGGGGCTCCTACGAGCAGTACGTC. This gives the protein CASRTGGSYEQYV.

J is TRBJ1-2 and V is TRBV3-1 (or the pseudogene TRBV3-2); maybe TRBD1 (5 bases). Germline lookup yields CDR1 LGHDT and CDR2 YNNKEL (reference sequence). V was cut by 4 bases and J by 7 bases, with 13 bases left in between. CDR3 size: 13 residues. The CDR3: CASSRVGTAGYTF. The CDR3 DNA reads TGTGCCAGCAGCCGGGTCGGGACGGCTGGCTACACCTTC.

This sequence joins TRBV24-1 and TRBJ2-1, with TRBD2 as a possible D gene (6 bases). V lost 12 bases to trimming and J lost 2 bases, with 19 bases between them. The CDR3 loop spans 15 amino acids. Germline CDR1 is KGHDR and CDR2 is SFDVKD. CDR3 residues: CASEGVSGAYNEQFF. The CDR3 nucleotides read TGTGCCTCGGAAGGGGTCTCGGGGGCCTACAATGAGCAGTTCTTC.

The chain recombines TRBV25-1 with TRBJ2-7; 9 nucleotides match TRBD2. V dropped 3 bases and J dropped 4; count of bases not matched to a gene: 7. Germline lookup yields CDR1 MGHDK and CDR2 SYGVNS. The length of the CDR3 is 15 residues. CDR3 loop: CASSDSGLARYEQYV. The CDR3 nucleotides are TGTGCCAGCAGTGACTCCGGACTAGCGAGATACGAGCAGTACGTC.

The chain is built from TRBV7-3 and TRBJ2-5; D might be TRBD1 or TRBD2, each matching 5 bases. Between the trimmed V and J ends, which lost 8 bases and 4 bases, there was a span of 14 bases. Per the germline V gene, CDR1 is SGHTA and CDR2 is FQGTGA. This CDR3 has 13 amino acids. The CDR3, as DNA: TGTGCCAGCGCTGGGGGTCGAGCAGAGACCCAGTACTTC. Translation: CASAGGRAETQYF.